The rows below give T cell receptor beta chains drawn from one sample of a study of blood T cells in healthy people across ages. One entry per CDR3 protein, called by TCRdb with MiXCR from the 5' RACE reads. This table holds about 1.4 million distinct CDR3 sequences, 45% to 70% found once. Specimen: blood. Every receptor here comes from a man younger than 35 in good health. CDR3s include the opening cysteine and the closing phenylalanine or tryptophan. A D gene is named only where the DNA matches it firmly. Clone sizes are given selectively: once, few, many, or a class where the clone is expanded.

j_call d_call v_call clone_size cdr3_nt cdr3_aa
TRBJ1-1 TRBD1 TRBV24-1 - TGTGCCACCAGTGAGGTAACCGGGACAGGGCGTGGGGGCACTGAAGCTTTCTTT CATSEVTGTGRGGTEAFF
TRBJ1-2 TRBD1 TRBV28 - TGTGCCAGCAGACTACCCGGGACAGCCAAAAACTATGGCTACACCTTC CASRLPGTAKNYGYTF
TRBJ2-5 - TRBV15 - TGTGCCACCAGCAGAGTGCGGGGCGGAGAGACCCAGTACTTC CATSRVRGGETQYF
TRBJ2-3 TRBD2 TRBV20-1 - TGCAGTGCCTCCTGGCGGGCTAGCGGGGTCACAGATACGCAGTATTTT CSASWRASGVTDTQYF
TRBJ1-6 TRBD1 TRBV6-5 - TGTGCCAGCAGTGCGGCGAACAGGGGTAATTCACCCCTCCACTTT CASSAANRGNSPLHF
TRBJ1-2 - TRBV11-2 - TGTGCCAGCAGTCGCCACTTTAAGTCGTGGGTCCCAGACCCCCTGGGTAGTGGCTACACCTTC CASSRHFKSWVPDPLGSGYTF
TRBJ1-1 - TRBV14 - TGTGCCAGCAGCCAAAGGGCGCGGACTGAAGCTTTCTTT CASSQRARTEAFF
TRBJ2-7 - TRBV4-3 few TGCGCCAGCAGCCAAGGTCCCAGGGGCGAGTTGAGCGAGCAGTACTTC CASSQGPRGELSEQYF
TRBJ1-4 TRBD1 TRBV20-1 - TGCAGTGCTAGATTACTCCGGACAGGGGGATATGAAAAACTGTTTTTT CSARLLRTGGYEKLFF
TRBJ2-5 TRBD1 TRBV7-9 - TGTGCCAGCAGCGGCGGAACCGGGACAGGGCAAGAGACCCAGTACTTC CASSGGTGTGQETQYF
TRBJ2-4 - TRBV5-1 - TGCGCCAGCAGCATTGGGGCAGGATCGGACGGGCAGTACTTC CASSIGAGSDGQYF
TRBJ1-1 - TRBV30 - TGTGCCTGGAGTGTAGGAGGGGTGAACACTGAAGCTTTCTTT CAWSVGGVNTEAFF
TRBJ2-7 - TRBV7-6 - TGTGCCAGCAGCTCCCATGACACCTACGAGCAGTACTTC CASSSHDTYEQYF
TRBJ2-5 - TRBV18 - TGTGCCAGCTCACCAGCAGGTCTTCGGGAGACCCAGTACTTC CASSPAGLRETQYF
TRBJ2-7 - TRBV6-6 few TGTGCCAGCAGTTATGATGACGAGCAGTACTTC CASSYDDEQYF
TRBJ2-7 TRBD1 TRBV20-1 - TGCAGTGCTAGGGACCGGACAGGGGCTCCCTACGAGCAGTACTTC CSARDRTGAPYEQYF
TRBJ2-5 TRBD2 TRBV4-3 - TGCGCCAGCAGCCGAAGCGGGGGAACCCAAGAGACCCAGTACTTC CASSRSGGTQETQYF
TRBJ2-5 TRBD1 TRBV14 - TGTGCCAGCAGCCAAGACGTCCGGGACAGAGGAGAATTTGAGCAGTACTTC CASSQDVRDRGEFEQYF
TRBJ2-1 - TRBV7-8 few TGTGCCAGCAGCCCTCTAATGGGGGGACTGAATGAGCAGTTCTTC CASSPLMGGLNEQFF
TRBJ2-7 TRBD2 TRBV7-8 - TGTGCCAGCAGCTTAGATGTCGTGGCGGGAGAGGTCCACGAGCAGTACTTC CASSLDVVAGEVHEQYF
TRBJ2-3 - TRBV12-3/TRBV12-4 - TGTGCCAGCAGTTTCCCCCCCTGCGGCACAGATACGCAGTATTTT CASSFPPCGTDTQYF
TRBJ2-1 - TRBV3-1 few TGTGCCAGCAGCCAGGCTGACACCCTCGAGGGCAATGAGCAGTTCTTC CASSQADTLEGNEQFF
TRBJ1-1 TRBD1 TRBV29-1 few TGCAGCGTGCTAACAGGGGACACTGAAGCTTTCTTT CSVLTGDTEAFF
TRBJ2-1 TRBD1 TRBV4-1 - TGCGCCAGCACCCGGACAGGGCTTAGCTCCCACAATGAGCAGTTCTTC CASTRTGLSSHNEQFF
TRBJ2-5 - TRBV7-8 - TGTGCCAGCACTATGTACCAAGAGACCCAGTACTTC CASTMYQETQYF
TRBJ2-7 - TRBV29-1 - TGCAGCGTCCAAATGGACAGTTACGAGCAGTACTTC CSVQMDSYEQYF
TRBJ2-7 TRBD1 TRBV6-1 - TGTGCCAGCAGTGAAGCCAGGAATACAGGGGGCGAGCAGTACTTC CASSEARNTGGEQYF
TRBJ1-1 TRBD1 TRBV4-1 - TGCGCCAGCACCCCAAGGGGGCTCACTGAAGCTTTCTTT CASTPRGLTEAFF
TRBJ1-3 - TRBV5-1 few TGCGCCAGCAGCTTGGGCGCGGACACCATATATTTT CASSLGADTIYF
TRBJ2-5 - TRBV20-1 - TGCAGTGCTCAACCATCCCAGGGAAGTGAGGAGACCCAGTACTTC CSAQPSQGSEETQYF
TRBJ1-2 - TRBV9 once TGTGCCAGCAGCTCTAAGGGCCTCGCCACTTATGGCTACACCTTC CASSSKGLATYGYTF
TRBJ2-1 - TRBV27 once TGTGCCAGCACCACGCGACGGATGGGGAGCTCCTACAATGAGCAGTTCTTC CASTTRRMGSSYNEQFF
TRBJ2-7 TRBD1 TRBV6-2/TRBV6-3 - TGTGCCAGCAGCCCGGGACAGGGGTTGGGAAAAGAGCAGTACTTC CASSPGQGLGKEQYF
TRBJ2-1 TRBD1 TRBV19 once TGTGCCAGTAGTTCACCGGACAGGGGATGGACAAGTGAGCAGTTCTTC CASSSPDRGWTSEQFF
TRBJ2-5 - TRBV6-6 few TGTGCCAGCAGTGCGTACAATGACCAAGAGACCCAGTACTTC CASSAYNDQETQYF
TRBJ2-7 - TRBV29-1 once TGCAGCGTTGGGGAATTCGGAAACGAGCAGTACTTC CSVGEFGNEQYF
TRBJ2-3 - TRBV7-8 - TGTGCCAGCAGCTACGCCTGGACTGGGGATACGCAGTATTTT CASSYAWTGDTQYF
TRBJ1-5 TRBD1 TRBV18 few TGTGCCAGCTCACCGGACAGGAATCAGCCCCAGCATTTT CASSPDRNQPQHF
TRBJ2-7 - TRBV6-2/TRBV6-3 - TGTGCCAGCAGTTACGAGCCGACAAGGAGCTCCTACGAGCAGTACTTC CASSYEPTRSSYEQYF
TRBJ2-4 - TRBV10-1 - TGCGCCAGCGGGCCCGGGACTCCCTCCGCCAAAAACATTCAGTACTTC CASGPGTPSAKNIQYF
TRBJ1-1 TRBD1 TRBV12-3/TRBV12-4 - TGTGCCAGCAGTTTGGAGGGATCCCGGACAGGCACTGAAACTTTCTTT CASSLEGSRTGTETFF
TRBJ2-5 - TRBV2 few TGTGCCAGCCAGGGTGAAGAGACCCAGTACTTC CASQGEETQYF
TRBJ2-1 TRBD2 TRBV2 many TGTGCCAGCGGAGGGCTAGCGGGGGCCCGGGGGCAGTTCTTC CASGGLAGARGQFF
TRBJ2-7 - TRBV5-6 - TGTGCCAGCAGCTGGGGGCTGGAGAGGCCATACGAGCAGTACTTC CASSWGLERPYEQYF
TRBJ1-2 - TRBV20-1 - TGCAGTGCTGGCCCTCCAGGAGGATATCCTAACTATGGCTACACCTTC CSAGPPGGYPNYGYTF
TRBJ2-5 - TRBV27 - TGTGCCAGCAGTTTACAATGGGGAAAGGAGACCCAGTACTTC CASSLQWGKETQYF
TRBJ2-7 TRBD2 TRBV20-1 - TGCAGTGCTAGTTCGCAGACCGGGACTAGCGGGAGGGCCATCATCCACGAGCAGTACTTC CSASSQTGTSGRAIIHEQYF
TRBJ2-7 TRBD2 TRBV6-5 - TGTGCCAGCAGTTCCTGGACTAGCGGGAGTCGGACCTACGAGCAGTACTTC CASSSWTSGSRTYEQYF
TRBJ1-4 - TRBV6-4 once TGTGCCAGCAGTGCCCAGGACGCGATAGGTGAAAAACTGTTTTTT CASSAQDAIGEKLFF
TRBJ2-7 TRBD2 TRBV27 - TGTGCCAGCAGGCGCGACAGGGGGACTAGCGGTGACTCCTACGAGCAGTACTTC CASRRDRGTSGDSYEQYF
TRBJ2-5 TRBD2 TRBV20-1 few TGCAGTGCTGAGACTAGCGGGAAAGAGACCCAGTACTTC CSAETSGKETQYF
TRBJ2-7 TRBD2 TRBV2 - TGTGCCAGCAGGGGACGGGGGGGCGGCGAGCAGTACTTC CASRGRGGGEQYF
TRBJ1-2 - TRBV20-1 - TGCAGTGCGGCTCCAACAGGGTTGAACTATGGCTACACCTTC CSAAPTGLNYGYTF
TRBJ2-3 - TRBV9 - TGTGCCAGCAGCGTAACCCCGCCGGGCGGGGCAGATACGCAGTATTTT CASSVTPPGGADTQYF